This T cell receptor (beta chain) was profiled in a study of blood T cell repertoires in COVID-19. The wider study: Both acute and convalescent COVID-19 samples were obtained from the United States, Italy and Spain.

Trimming took 5 bases from V and 4 from J, leaving 15 bases between them. The CDR3 loop spans 15 amino acids. Germline CDR1 reads SGHVS; CDR2 reads FQNEAQ. Authors' data handling: Researchers report that nucleated cell counts were estimated from reference gene primer amplification. The protocol was immunoSEQ multiplex PCR, while the TCRdb copy is restricted to in-frame clones and leaves out a portion. The D gene and trimming were derived from the DNA, and the V and J assignments and clone size from that table. The sample consists of roughly 380,000 clones, more than 65% of them appearing once. This chain joins TRBV7-8 and TRBJ1-5, with a weak D call TRBD1 (6 bases). The receptor was isolated from a human donor with acute or convalescent COVID-19. The donor label of this sample is uncertain. What was sequenced was peripheral blood. The CDR3 DNA sequence: TGTGCCAGCAGCAAATCGACAGGCTCGAATCAGCCCCAGCATTTT. Translated, it gives CASSKSTGSNQPQHF.